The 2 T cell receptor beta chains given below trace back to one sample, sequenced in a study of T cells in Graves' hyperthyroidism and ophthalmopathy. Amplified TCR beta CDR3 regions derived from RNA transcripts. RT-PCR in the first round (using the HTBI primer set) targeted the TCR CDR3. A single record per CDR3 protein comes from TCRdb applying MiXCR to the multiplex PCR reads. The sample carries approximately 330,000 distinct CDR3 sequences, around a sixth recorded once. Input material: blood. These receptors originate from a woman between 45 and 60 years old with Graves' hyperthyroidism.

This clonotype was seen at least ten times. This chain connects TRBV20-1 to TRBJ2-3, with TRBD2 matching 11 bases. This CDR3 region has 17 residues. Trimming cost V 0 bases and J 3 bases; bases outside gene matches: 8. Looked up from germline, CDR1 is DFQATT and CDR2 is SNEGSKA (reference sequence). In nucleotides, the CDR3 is TGCAGTGCTAGAGATAGGACAGCTAGCGGGAGGACAGATACGCAGTATTTT. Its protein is CSARDRTASGRTDTQYF.

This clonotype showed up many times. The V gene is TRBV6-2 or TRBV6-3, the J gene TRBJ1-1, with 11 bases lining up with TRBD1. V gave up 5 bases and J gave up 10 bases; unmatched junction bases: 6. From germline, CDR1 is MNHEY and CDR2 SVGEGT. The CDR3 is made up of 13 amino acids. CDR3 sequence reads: CASSLGQGARAFF. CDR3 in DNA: TGTGCCAGCAGTCTAGGACAGGGGGCGAGAGCTTTCTTT.